This T cell receptor (beta chain) was documented in a study of T-cell memory formation after mild COVID-19. Findings and caveats of the study: Shrinking CD4+ clones were chiefly CM and EM; CD8+ ones were chiefly EMRA. Cross-reactive memory apparently joined, as some responding clones appeared in pre-infection memory.

TCR alpha and TCR beta cDNA libraries carrying sample barcodes and UMIs were produced by 5'RACE using constant-segment primers. TCRdb reanalysed the 5' RACE reads using MiXCR and keeps one entry per CDR3 protein. The data contain hundreds of thousands of distinct CDR3 sequences, about 20% of them singletons. On this clonotype: Its cognate antigen is unknown.

Trimming cost V 7 bases and J 1 base, with 13 bases left between them. Looked up from germline, CDR1 is LNHDA and CDR2 is SQIVND (reference sequence). The CDR3 has 14 residues. Sequencing used PBMCs or a T cell subset sorted from them (not recorded which). The chain carries TRBV19 and TRBJ1-1; a weak D match, TRBD1 (6 bases). This TCR was sampled from an adult woman who had mild COVID-19 (a few samples of this study predate the infection). Cell type and time point are not known. The CDR3 coding sequence is TGTGCCAGTACCAACATAGGGGGGAACACTGAAGCTTTCTTT. Its protein is CASTNIGGNTEAFF.